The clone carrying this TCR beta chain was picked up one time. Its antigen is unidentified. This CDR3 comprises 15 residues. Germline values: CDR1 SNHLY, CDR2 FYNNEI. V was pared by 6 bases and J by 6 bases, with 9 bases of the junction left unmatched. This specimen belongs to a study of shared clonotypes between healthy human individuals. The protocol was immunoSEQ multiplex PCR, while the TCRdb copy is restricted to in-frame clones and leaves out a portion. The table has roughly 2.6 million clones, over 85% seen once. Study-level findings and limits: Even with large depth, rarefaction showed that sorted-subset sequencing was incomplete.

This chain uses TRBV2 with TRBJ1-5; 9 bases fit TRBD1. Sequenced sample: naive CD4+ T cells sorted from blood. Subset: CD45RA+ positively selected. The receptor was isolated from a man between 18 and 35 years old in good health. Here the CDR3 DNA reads TGTGCCAGCAGGCCAACAGGGGGCGGCGGTCAGCCCCAGCATTTT. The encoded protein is CASRPTGGGGQPQHF.